The present T cell receptor beta chain was sequenced within a study of blood T cell repertoires in COVID-19. Using immunoSEQ multiplex PCR, the repertoire was profiled, and TCRdb retains in-frame clones only, with some absent. The sample gives about 270,000 clones, less than 90% of which show up once; about 12% is in the top ten. This CDR3 comprises 13 residues. Germline CDR1 and CDR2: MGHRA and YSYEKL. Trimming cost V 7 bases and J 6 bases, with 15 bases left between them. This clone was seen only once. The source of this sequence is a woman aged 25-40 years with COVID-19, enrolled during active disease. V and J are TRBV4-1 and TRBJ1-1; D gene uncertain. The sequencing sample was made of peripheral blood. The CDR3 DNA reads TGCGCCAGCAAGGGTATGGGGAGCCCTGAAGCTTTCTTT. The encoded protein is CASKGMGSPEAFF.